The 3 T cell receptor beta chains below all came from one sample that was sequenced in a study of graft-versus-host responses after intestinal transplantation. This table comes from immunoSEQ multiplex PCR, and its TCRdb copy is limited to in-frame clones, with some not included. Of 10,000 or so clones in the sample, about 95% are singletons; the top ten hold roughly 16%. The sample here was bone marrow, taken 521 days after intestinal transplantation. The source of these receptors is a human patient who received an intestinal transplant, so some T cells may come from the graft donor.

The chain uses TRBV5-6 and TRBJ2-1; D is unresolved. The CDR3 runs to 15 residues. From germline, CDR1 is SGHDT and CDR2 YYEEEE. V was cut by 1 base and J by 2 bases, with 10 bases left in between. The CDR3 is CASSLKAFPYNEQFF. The CDR3 region has the DNA TGTGCCAGCAGCTTGAAGGCTTTCCCCTACAATGAGCAGTTCTTC.

This sequence joins TRBV5-1 and TRBJ2-3; weak D call: TRBD1 (6 bases). The CDR3 loop spans 16 amino acids. V was pared by 1 base and J by 0 bases, with 12 bases between. Germline CDR1 and CDR2: SGHRS and YFSETQ. This chain's CDR3 is CASSLRGGFSTDTQYF. The CDR3, as DNA: TGCGCCAGCAGCTTGAGAGGGGGATTTAGCACAGATACGCAGTATTTT. The whole variable domain, filled in from reference TRBV5-1 and TRBJ2-3, reads KAGVTQTPRYLIKTRGQQVTLSCSPISGHRSVSWYQQTPGQGLQFLFEYFSETQRNKGNFPGRFSGRQFSNSRSEMNVSTLELGDSALYLCASSLRGGFSTDTQYFGPGTRLTVL.

The rearrangement uses TRBV7-2 and TRBJ2-7, with D uncertain. Germline V lookup: CDR1 SGHTA, CDR2 FQGNSA. The germline V and J ends were trimmed by 1 base and 3 bases, with 10 bases remaining between them. This CDR3 contains 14 residues. CDR3 amino acids: CASSLGVRRYEQYF. The DNA for the CDR3 is TGTGCCAGCAGCTTAGGTGTAAGACGCTACGAGCAGTACTTC. The variable domain in full, completed from reference TRBV7-2 and TRBJ2-7, reads GAGVSQSPSNKVTEKGKDVELRCDPISGHTALYWYRQSLGQGLEFLIYFQGNSAPDKSGLPSDRFSAERTGGSVSTLTIQRTQQEDSAVYLCASSLGVRRYEQYFGPGTRLTVT.